This TCR beta chain appears in the sequencing data of a study of patients and donors after allogeneic stem cell transplantation. The CDR3 has 16 amino acids. Per the germline V gene, CDR1 is SEHNR and CDR2 is FQNEAQ (reference sequence). The germline V and J ends were trimmed by 2 bases and 1 base, with 15 bases remaining between them. TCRdb re-called the RT-PCR reads with MiXCR, one entry per CDR3 protein. The data show roughly 960,000 distinct CDR3 sequences, about a sixth seen once. Only one count was recorded for this clonotype. The chain is built from TRBV7-9 and TRBJ2-7; TRBD2 might be the D (6 bases). The receptor was isolated from a human donor who was either an allogeneic HSCT recipient or a stem cell or donor lymphocyte infusion donor (not recorded which). It is not recorded whose cells these are; they may come from a transplant donor. Sequencing was carried out using blood, either unsorted or a sorted T cell fraction (not recorded which). The CDR3 bases are TGTGCCAGCAGCTTACCACCGGGACTGGGATCCTACGAGCAGTACTTC. Encoded protein: CASSLPPGLGSYEQYF.